The next 18 T cell receptor beta chains were all read from a single sample in a study of T cells after yellow fever vaccination. TCRdb called the 5' RACE reads again in MiXCR, with one record for every CDR3 protein. The sample includes some 400,000 distinct CDR3 sequences, over 5% seen only once; the top ten take approximately 16%. The sequencing used PBMCs, collected 5 days after the yellow fever booster vaccination. The receptors stem from a young man who received the YFV17D yellow fever vaccine.

This clonotype was counted at least ten times. CDR3 coding DNA: TGCGCCAGCAGCCAAGAGGTTCCGCGTCGGGTGGGGAGCACAGATACGCAGTATTTT. This encodes CASSQEVPRRVGSTDTQYF. The genes are TRBV4-3 and TRBJ2-3; unclear D gene. The CDR3 contains 19 residues. In germline, CDR1 is LGHNA, CDR2 YSLEER. V gave up 0 bases and J gave up 0 bases, with 19 bases separating them.

In this sample, this clonotype turned up a few times. V and J are TRBV11-2 and TRBJ2-1; D call uncertain. The V gene lost 0 bases and the J gene lost 7 bases, with 7 bases spanning the gap. CDR1 and CDR2 from the germline V gene are SGHAT and FQNNGV. This CDR3 has 13 amino acids. The CDR3 DNA follows: TGTGCCAGCAGCTTAGAGGCAGCAAATGAGCAGTTCTTC. This translates into CASSLEAANEQFF.

This clonotype was counted between two and nine times. The chain combines TRBV18 with TRBJ1-2; D call uncertain. Trimming removed 6 bases from V and 4 bases from J, with 18 bases in between. The germline CDR1 and CDR2 sequences are KGHSH and LQKENI. This CDR3 has 15 residues. Here the CDR3 DNA reads TGTGCCAGCTCCCTCCTTGTACAGCCACCCTATGGCTACACCTTC. This sequence encodes CASSLLVQPPYGYTF.

This clonotype was detected many times. The chain links TRBV29-1 to TRBJ1-5, with D unclear. V was clipped by 4 bases and J by 2 bases, with 9 bases between them. This CDR3 contains 13 residues. In germline, CDR1 is SQVTM, CDR2 ANQGSEA. The DNA of the CDR3 is TGCAGCGTTGCGCTTGGTGGCAATCAGCCCCAGCATTTT. Its translation is CSVALGGNQPQHF. Full variable domain (remainder filled in from reference TRBV29-1 and TRBJ1-5): SAVISQKPSRDICQRGTSLTIQCQVDSQVTMMFWYRQQPGQSLTLIATANQGSEATYESGFVIDKFPISRPNLTFSTLTVSNMSPEDSSIYLCSVALGGNQPQHFGDGTRLSIL.

The rearrangement joins TRBV4-2 to TRBJ2-7, with TRBD2 identical over 8 bases. V lost 0 bases to trimming and J lost 2 bases; unmatched junction nucleotides: 6. There are 16 residues in the CDR3. CDR1 is LGHNA, CDR2 YNFKEQ, per germline. This CDR3 reads CASSQEERLATYEQYF. The CDR3 region has the DNA TGTGCCAGCAGCCAAGAGGAGCGACTAGCGACCTACGAGCAGTACTTC.

The chain recombines TRBV11-2 with TRBJ2-1; TRBD2 is a possible D gene (6 bases). The length of the CDR3 is 19 residues. The V end was cut by 2 bases, the J end by 7 bases, with 27 bases between. CDR1 and CDR2 from the germline V gene are SGHAT and FQNNGV. The CDR3 DNA is TGTGCCAGCAGCTTAAGATTCCTCGGCAGACTAGACCTACAGAATGAGCAGTTCTTC. Translating it yields CASSLRFLGRLDLQNEQFF.

Comments on this clonotype: This may be a read error: a much more frequent sequence differs by one nucleotide. V usage is TRBV7-2 and J usage is TRBJ2-3; tentatively, D is TRBD2 (7 bases). There are 15 residues in the CDR3. Germline-derived CDR1 and CDR2 are SGHTA and FQGNSA. For the CDR3, the DNA is TGTGCCAGCAGCCGGAACGGGGGGCTTCGAGATTCGCAGTATTTT. It is translated as CASSRNGGLRDSQYF. Filled out from reference TRBV7-2 and TRBJ2-3, the complete variable domain reads GAGVSQSPSNKVTEKGKDVELRCDPISGHTALYWYRQSLGQGLEFLIYFQGNSAPDKSGLPSDRFSAERTGGSVSTLTIQRTQQEDSAVYLCASSRNGGLRDSQYFGPGTRLTVL.

For the CDR3, the DNA is TGTGCCAGCAGCCACGAGGCAGATACGCAGTATTTT. It translates to CASSHEADTQYF. The chain carries TRBV6-5 and TRBJ2-3; D call uncertain. Germline V gives CDR1 MNHEY, CDR2 SVGAGI. With 6 bases removed from V and 4 bases from J, the gap between germline ends came to 8 bases. The CDR3 consists of 12 residues.

This clonotype turned up a few times. This rearrangement joins TRBV6-2 or TRBV6-3 to TRBJ2-2, with TRBD2 matching over 9 bases. Trimming cost V 11 bases and J 3 bases; bases outside gene matches: 7. CDR1 and CDR2 from the germline V gene are MNHEY and SVGEGT. This CDR3 has 14 residues. The CDR3 bases are TGTGCCTCTTTAGCGGGAGTCGACACCGGGGAGCTGTTTTTT. Its translation is CASLAGVDTGELFF.

V gene TRBV6-2 or TRBV6-3 combines with J gene TRBJ2-1; 11 bases match TRBD2. Looked up from germline, CDR1 is MNHEY and CDR2 is SVGEGT. This CDR3 has 17 residues. The ends lost 6 bases at V and 7 bases at J; junction bases unmatched: 14. CDR3 in amino acids: CASRPTSGRLLENEQFF. The CDR3 DNA follows: TGTGCCAGCAGACCCACTAGCGGGAGACTTTTGGAGAATGAGCAGTTCTTC.

The gene calls are TRBV7-9 and TRBJ1-5, with D tentatively TRBD1 (6 bases). The length of the CDR3 is 17 residues. V lost 3 bases and J 2 bases, leaving 17 bases between the germline ends. Germline V gene lookup returns CDR1 SEHNR and CDR2 FQNEAQ (reference sequence). The CDR3: CASSFWAGVDGNQPQHF. CDR3 DNA: TGTGCCAGCAGCTTTTGGGCAGGGGTGGATGGCAATCAGCCCCAGCATTTT.

This clonotype has at least ten counts. This chain links TRBV12-3 or TRBV12-4 with TRBJ2-3, with TRBD2 as a possible D gene (5 bases). The germline V and J ends were trimmed by 6 bases and 6 bases, with 10 bases remaining between them. The length of the CDR3 is 12 residues. CDR3 protein: CASSEGSDTQYF. As DNA, the CDR3 is TGTGCCAGCAGCGAGGGATCCGATACGCAGTATTTT.

A few counts support this clonotype. This chain links TRBV18 with TRBJ2-1; TRBD2 matches 9 bases. The CDR3 has 18 amino acids. CDR1 and CDR2 from the germline V gene are KGHSH and LQKENI. V dropped 2 bases and J dropped 6; count of bases not matched to a gene: 14. CDR3 protein: CASSPVVLAGAPGNEQFF. In DNA form, the CDR3 reads TGTGCCAGCTCACCAGTAGTATTAGCGGGAGCCCCCGGCAATGAGCAGTTCTTC.

This clonotype has a handful of counts. V is TRBV10-3 and J is TRBJ2-2, with 7 nucleotides matching TRBD2. The J segment lost 7 bases and the V segment lost 6 bases, leaving 8 bases of the junction unmatched. The germline V gene has CDR1 ENHRY and CDR2 SYGVKD. This CDR3 comprises 14 residues. This chain's CDR3 is CAISGGRADGELFF. CDR3 in DNA: TGTGCCATCAGCGGCGGGAGAGCGGACGGGGAGCTGTTTTTT.

This clonotype showed up many times. This sequence joins TRBV5-6 and TRBJ2-3, with D unclear. The ends were cut back, 8 bases at V and 3 bases at J, with 7 bases in the middle. There are 11 residues in the CDR3. Germline V gives CDR1 SGHDT, CDR2 YYEEEE. This chain's CDR3 is CARRLTDTQYF. The CDR3 region has the DNA TGTGCCAGGAGACTGACAGATACGCAGTATTTT.

Remarks on this clonotype: A much more abundant neighbour one base away suggests this may be a read error. The chain is built from TRBV10-2 and TRBJ2-1, with D perhaps matching TRBD1 (5 bases). The length of the CDR3 is 16 residues. The germline gives CDR1 WSHSY, CDR2 SAAADI. V was clipped by 2 bases and J by 7 bases, with 18 bases between them. This CDR3 reads CASSEPRVASGNEQFF. As DNA, the CDR3 is TGCGCCAGCAGTGAGCCTCGGGTGGCGTCAGGGAATGAGCAGTTCTTC.

This clonotype was found many times. The DNA for the CDR3 is TGTGCCAGCAGTTCAGTCTCGGCCAGGACAGCGGGTGGCACCGGGGAGCTGTTTTTT. This encodes CASSSVSARTAGGTGELFF. This sequence joins TRBV6-5 and TRBJ2-2, with D perhaps matching TRBD1 or TRBD2 (6 bases each). The CDR3 has 19 residues. Trimming shortened V by 4 bases and J by 4 bases, and 25 bases separated the two germline ends. The V gene's germline CDR1 is MNHEY and CDR2 SVGAGI.

The chain links TRBV20-1 to TRBJ2-1; 9 nucleotides agree with TRBD2. Germline values: CDR1 DFQATT, CDR2 SNEGSKA (reference sequence). V lost 0 bases and J lost 7; bases outside the gene matches: 7. This CDR3 has 15 residues. The CDR3 here is CSARDMAGGPNEQFF. In DNA form, the CDR3 reads TGCAGTGCTAGAGATATGGCGGGAGGGCCGAATGAGCAGTTCTTC.